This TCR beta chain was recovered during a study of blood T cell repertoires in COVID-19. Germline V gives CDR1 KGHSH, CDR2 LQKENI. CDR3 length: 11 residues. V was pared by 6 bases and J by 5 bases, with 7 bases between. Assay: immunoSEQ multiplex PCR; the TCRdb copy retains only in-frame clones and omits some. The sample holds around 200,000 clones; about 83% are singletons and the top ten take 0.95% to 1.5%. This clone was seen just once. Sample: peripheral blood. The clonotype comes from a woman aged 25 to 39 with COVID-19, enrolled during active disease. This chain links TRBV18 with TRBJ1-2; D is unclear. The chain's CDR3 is CASSHLYGYTF. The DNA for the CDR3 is TGTGCCAGCTCCCACTTATATGGCTACACCTTC.